Listed below are T cell receptor beta chains from one sample, sequenced in a study of shared clonotypes between healthy human individuals. Profiling relied on immunoSEQ multiplex PCR, and the TCRdb table lists in-frame clones only, not all of them. The sample has under 1 million clones, more than 85% seen once. The sample consisted of naive CD8+ T cells sorted from blood. The receptors were sampled from a man aged 25-45 years in good health. The CDR3 runs from the conserved cysteine through the conserved F or W. A D gene is named only where the DNA matches it firmly. Only part of the rows carry a size: once, few, many, or a class if the clone is expanded.

>TRBJ1-2|.|.|TRBV15
TGTGCCACCAGCAGAGCACAGAACTATGGCTACACCTTC
CATSRAQNYGYTF
>TRBJ1-3|TRBD1|.|TRBV7-9
TGTGCCAGCAGCCCCCGGACAGGGACCTCTGGAAACACCATATATTTT
CASSPRTGTSGNTIYF
>TRBJ2-6|.|few|TRBV7-3
TGTGCCAGCGGCCTAGCTGGGGCCAACGTCCTGACTTTC
CASGLAGANVLTF
>TRBJ1-1|TRBD1|.|TRBV4-1
TGCGCCAGCAGCCCAACAGGGGGCACTGAAGCTTTCTTT
CASSPTGGTEAFF
>TRBJ2-1|TRBD2|.|TRBV19
TGTGCCAGTAGTCATGGACTAGCTTACAATGAGCAGTTCTTC
CASSHGLAYNEQFF
>TRBJ1-1|TRBD1|.|TRBV5-1
TGCGCCAGCAGCCCAACCGGGACAGGGAACACTGAAGCTTTCTTT
CASSPTGTGNTEAFF
>TRBJ2-7|.|.|TRBV2
TGTGCCGTCCTACTCCTACGCGAGCAGTACTTC
CAVLLLREQYF
>TRBJ2-1|TRBD1|.|TRBV19
TGTGCCACCTCTCTTTGGACAGGTCAGGGGGCGTTCTTC
CATSLWTGQGAFF
>TRBJ2-1|TRBD2|.|TRBV11-2
TGTGCCAGCAGCTCTATAGCCTCTACTAGCGGGAGGTCCTACAATGAGCAGTTCTTC
CASSSIASTSGRSYNEQFF
>TRBJ2-3|.|.|TRBV7-9
TGTGCCAGCAGCGCCAGTTTGGGGCGGGGTATCACAGATACGCAGTATTTT
CASSASLGRGITDTQYF
>TRBJ2-1|TRBD2|few|TRBV7-9
TGTGCCAGCAACCACCCACCTAGCGGTAGATTTGGGTCCTACAATGAGCAGTTCTTC
CASNHPPSGRFGSYNEQFF
>TRBJ2-5|TRBD2|.|TRBV7-9
TGTGCCAGCAGCCCCCCACTAGCGGATCAAGAGACCCAGTACTTC
CASSPPLADQETQYF
>TRBJ1-1|.|.|TRBV12-5
TGTGCTAGTGCCCTTGTTAGCGGTGAAGCTTTCTTT
CASALVSGEAFF
>TRBJ2-1|TRBD2|.|TRBV27
TGTGCCAGCAGTAACTTGACTAGCGGGAGGTACAATGAGCAGTTCTTC
CASSNLTSGRYNEQFF
>TRBJ2-7|TRBD1|.|TRBV28
TGTGCCAGCAGTACTCGGGACAGGGGGTTCTACGAGCAGTACTTC
CASSTRDRGFYEQYF
>TRBJ2-7|.|once|TRBV5-1
TGCGCCAGCAGCGAATCAGGGGTTGTCTCCTACGAGCAGTACTTC
CASSESGVVSYEQYF
>TRBJ2-2|.|few|TRBV9
TGTGCCAGCAGCCCGATGAAGGACTTTCGAACCGGGGAGCTGTTTTTT
CASSPMKDFRTGELFF
>TRBJ2-5|TRBD2|.|TRBV5-5
TGTGCCAGCAGCTCTTACGGGGGGTTAGGAGAGACCCAGTACTTC
CASSSYGGLGETQYF
>TRBJ2-2|.|.|TRBV29-1
TGCAGCGTTGAAGATCTTCGCGACACCGGGGAGCTGTTTTTT
CSVEDLRDTGELFF
>TRBJ2-7|TRBD1|once|TRBV19
TGTGCCAGTAGCCGGACAGGGGGAGACTACGAGCAGTACTTC
CASSRTGGDYEQYF
>TRBJ1-3|TRBD1|.|TRBV6-1
TGTGCCAGCAGTGAAATAGGACAGGGGAGCAGCACCATATATTTT
CASSEIGQGSSTIYF
>TRBJ2-7|TRBD1|.|TRBV2
TGTGCCAGCAGTGAGTTAGGAGGTGACCTTAGGGGGCGGTTCGAGCAGTACTTC
CASSELGGDLRGRFEQYF
>TRBJ2-7|.|once|TRBV10-3
TGTGCCATCAGTGAAGAGAGCTCCTACGAGCAGTACTTC
CAISEESSYEQYF
>TRBJ2-7|TRBD2|.|TRBV5-1
TGCGCCAGCAGCCCGCCGACTAGCGGGAATCAGAACTACGAGCAGTACTTC
CASSPPTSGNQNYEQYF
>TRBJ1-2|TRBD1|.|TRBV27
TGTGCCAGCAGTTTAAAGGGGGCCCACTATGGCTACACCTTC
CASSLKGAHYGYTF
>TRBJ2-2|.|.|TRBV19
TGTGCCAGTAGTTCCGGACTCCTAACCCACAACACCGGGGAGCTGTTTTTT
CASSSGLLTHNTGELFF
>TRBJ1-1|.|.|TRBV28
TGTGCCAGCAATGGGGGTCTTTATCTGGAAGCTTTCTTT
CASNGGLYLEAFF
>TRBJ2-3|TRBD2|.|TRBV27
TGTGCCAGCAGTTTTATGAGCGGCGGGAGTGGGGATACGCAGTATTTT
CASSFMSGGSGDTQYF